The 10 T cell receptor beta chains below were found in one sample sequenced in a study of neurological immune-mediated disorders. TCRdb independently ran MiXCR on the 5' RACE reads; one entry per CDR3 protein. The table includes about 27,000 distinct CDR3 sequences, around 20% detected once. What was sequenced was PBMCs. These receptors were obtained from a woman in her sixties or seventies in good health.

This clonotype was detected ten times or more. The genes are TRBV5-6 and TRBJ2-2; D gene ambiguous. The V gene's germline CDR1 is SGHDT and CDR2 YYEEEE. The length of the CDR3 is 13 residues. V lost 2 bases, J lost 4 bases, and 6 bases lay in between. CDR3 loop: CASSFGLTGELFF. The CDR3 DNA follows: TGTGCCAGCAGCTTCGGTCTCACCGGGGAGCTGTTTTTT.

There are many counts of this clonotype. The V gene is TRBV29-1, the J gene TRBJ2-6; no clear D. The CDR3 is 14 amino acids. CDR1 is SQVTM, CDR2 ANQGSEA, per germline. Deletions cut 4 bases from V and 0 bases from J, with 7 bases between. CDR3 amino acids: CSVADASGANVLTF. The CDR3 DNA is TGCAGCGTTGCAGACGCCTCTGGGGCCAACGTCCTGACTTTC.

This clonotype was observed many times. V is TRBV29-1 and J is TRBJ2-1; no clear D gene. CDR1 is SQVTM, CDR2 ANQGSEA, per germline. This CDR3 contains 10 residues. V lost 3 bases to trimming and J lost 6 bases, with 3 bases between them. DNA for the CDR3: TGCAGCGTTGATGTCAATGAGCAGTTCTTC. The encoded protein is CSVDVNEQFF.

On this clonotype itself: A read error may be the cause here, since a much bigger clone is one base away. The chain recombines TRBV28 with TRBJ1-1; D possibly corresponds to TRBD1 (6 bases). The germline V gene has CDR1 MDHEN and CDR2 SYDVKM. The CDR3 has 14 residues. Trimming shortened V by 5 bases and J by 1 base, and 11 bases separated the two germline ends. CDR3 sequence: CASSRDIWNTEAFF. The CDR3 DNA sequence: TGTGCCAGCAGTCGGGACATATGGAACACTGAAGCTTTCTTT.

The sample holds many counts of this clonotype. The chain employs TRBV10-3 and TRBJ2-2; D is ambiguous. The CDR3 is 16 amino acids. CDR1 and CDR2 (germline): ENHRY, SYGVKD. V lost 3 bases and J 0 bases, leaving 11 bases between the germline ends. This chain's CDR3 is CAISDPQRPNTGELFF. The CDR3 DNA reads as TGTGCCATCAGTGACCCTCAAAGACCGAACACCGGGGAGCTGTTTTTT.

In its sample, this clonotype was seen many times. J is TRBJ2-5 and V is TRBV6-5; D perhaps matches TRBD1 (6 bases). CDR3 length: 17 residues. The V end was cut by 0 bases, the J end by 2 bases, with 16 bases between. CDR1 and CDR2 (germline): MNHEY, SVGAGI. The chain's CDR3 is CASSYSFRGWRQETQYF. The CDR3 nucleotides are TGTGCCAGCAGTTACTCATTCAGGGGATGGAGGCAAGAGACCCAGTACTTC.

This chain links TRBV12-3 or TRBV12-4 with TRBJ2-4; the D gene is possibly TRBD1 (6 bases). Trimming took off 5 bases at V and 6 bases at J, with 14 bases between the two ends. The CDR3 length is 14 residues. The CDR3 region is CASSPSGTRNIQYF. As DNA, the CDR3 is TGTGCCAGCAGTCCCTCCGGGACAAGAAACATTCAGTACTTC.

This clonotype showed up many times. The rearrangement links TRBV7-2 to TRBJ2-1; TRBD2 matches 7 bases. Germline V gives CDR1 SGHTA, CDR2 FQGNSA. Trimming took 6 bases from V and 0 from J; bases not matched to a gene: 8. CDR3 length: 16 amino acids. CDR3 nucleotide sequence: TGTGCCAGCAGACTTAGCGGGCTGAGCTCCTACAATGAGCAGTTCTTC. This gives the protein CASRLSGLSSYNEQFF.

V and J are TRBV10-3 and TRBJ2-2; 7 positions agree with TRBD2. In germline, CDR1 is ENHRY, CDR2 SYGVKD. The V gene end was trimmed by 10 bases and the J gene end by 2 bases; junction bases not matched to a gene: 7. CDR3 size: 14 residues. The CDR3 sequence is CATPAGVNTGELFF. CDR3 DNA sequence: TGTGCCACCCCGGCGGGGGTAAACACCGGGGAGCTGTTTTTT.

V is TRBV20-1 and J is TRBJ2-2; D possibly uses TRBD1 or TRBD2 (6 bases each). Per germline, CDR1 DFQATT and CDR2 SNEGSKA (reference sequence). This CDR3 has 14 residues. The V and J ends lost 5 bases and 6 bases respectively, with 16 bases between them. In DNA, the CDR3 is TGCAGTGCTGGACTACAGGGTTCCGCCGGGGAGCTGTTTTTT. Protein sequence: CSAGLQGSAGELFF.